Listed here are 4 T cell receptor beta chains from one sample, sequenced in a study of cytomegalovirus exposure and HLA in healthy donors. Researchers ran the PCR with 60 Vbeta and 13 Jbeta primers. Repertoires were generated with immunoSEQ multiplex PCR, while TCRdb's copy carries only in-frame clones and drops some. Seen here are about 180,000 clones, approximately 84% observed once, and the top ten hold 0.38%. Sequenced material: PBMCs. The receptors were sampled from a boy between 2 and 10 years old in good health and CMV-seronegative.

V usage is TRBV27 and J usage is TRBJ2-5, with D possibly matching TRBD1 (6 bases). Matching the DNA end better, TRBJ2-7 makes the J call doubtful. The CDR3 is 13 amino acids. CDR1 is MNHEY and CDR2 is SMNVEV in the germline V gene (reference sequence). CDR3 sequence (DNA): TGTGCCAGCAGTCCGGACAGCTCCTACGAGCAGTACTTC. This encodes CASSPDSSYEQYF.

The chain joins TRBV6-6 to TRBJ2-6; D is unclear. The CDR3 sequence is 15 residues long. Per germline, CDR1 MNHNY and CDR2 SVGAGI (reference sequence). Trimming shortened V by 7 bases and J by 0 bases, and 10 bases separated the two germline ends. The CDR3 region is CASTADYSGANVLTF. CDR3 DNA sequence: TGTGCCAGCACCGCAGATTACTCTGGGGCCAACGTCCTGACTTTC.

The CDR3 region has the DNA TGTGCCATCAGTGAGAACGTGGCTAGCGGGAGTATCAGGGAGCTGTTTTTT. Its protein is CAISENVASGSIRELFF. The V call is TRBV10-3, the J call TRBJ2-2; 10 bases agree with TRBD2. J was trimmed by 9 bases and V by 2 bases; bases with no gene match: 12. CDR3 length: 17 amino acids. CDR1 and CDR2 from the germline V gene are ENHRY and SYGVKD.

The V gene is TRBV30, the J gene TRBJ2-3, with 8 bases aligning to TRBD1. The germline V gene encodes CDR1 GTSNPN and CDR2 SVGIG (reference sequence). J was trimmed by 0 bases and V by 0 bases; bases with no gene match: 2. The CDR3 length is 15 residues. The CDR3 sequence: CAWSVRGLSTDTQYF. The CDR3 DNA is TGTGCCTGGAGTGTCAGGGGGCTGAGCACAGATACGCAGTATTTT.